The 3 T cell receptor beta chains in this list originate from one sample, sequenced in a study of OX40 agonist ivuxolimab in advanced cancers. Data came from immunoSEQ multiplex PCR; TCRdb stores just in-frame clones and leaves some out. The sample contains 55,000 to 75,000 clones, about 82% of which appear only once. The specimen comprised CD4+ or CD8+ T cells sorted from blood, sampled in a trial of the OX40 agonist ivuxolimab. All receptors come from an adult with an advanced solid tumor such as melanoma, head and neck, liver or kidney cancer.

The chain recombines TRBV2 with TRBJ1-1, with no clear D. CDR1 is SNHLY, CDR2 FYNNEI, per germline. V lost 5 bases to trimming and J lost 8 bases, with 12 bases between them. The CDR3 sequence is 12 residues long. The CDR3 DNA is TGTGCCAGCAGTATTGACCGACCAGAAGCTTTCTTT. Protein: CASSIDRPEAFF.

With regard to this clone: The sample carries other DNA sequences with the same CDR3. The J gene is TRBJ1-5, the V gene TRBV27; D remains unclear. Looked up from germline, CDR1 is MNHEY and CDR2 is SMNVEV (reference sequence). The germline V and J ends were trimmed by 5 bases and 5 bases, with 10 bases remaining between them. The CDR3 length is 13 residues. The DNA for the CDR3 is TGTGCCAGCAGTCCAGACCGGGATCAGCCCCAGCATTTT. Amino acid sequence: CASSPDRDQPQHF.

The chain recombines TRBV4-1 with TRBJ2-3; 7 positions match TRBD1. CDR3 length: 16 amino acids. The V and J ends lost 7 bases and 3 bases, in that order; junction bases with no gene match: 13. The germline CDR1 and CDR2 sequences are MGHRA and YSYEKL. CDR3 in amino acids: CASKQPGQRRTDTQYF. The CDR3, as DNA: TGCGCCAGCAAACAACCGGGACAGCGTCGTACAGATACGCAGTATTTT.